A selection of T cell receptor beta chains follows, all from one sample in a study of beta chain features in type 1 diabetes. TCRdb's copy holds only in-frame clones and misses some; the assay was immunoSEQ multiplex PCR. Of under 400,000 clones in the sample, around 13% were seen once. The sample was naive CD4+ T cells from blood. Receptors originate from a man aged 18 to 35 in good health. The CDR3 runs from the conserved cysteine through the conserved F or W. The D gene is left open where the match is weak. Rows may omit the clone size; those that give it use once, few, many or a size class.

abundance: -; v_gene: TRBV30; j_gene: TRBJ2-2; d_gene: TRBD2; CDR3nt: TGTGCCTGGAGGACTAGCGCAAACACCGGGGAGCTGTTTTTT; CDR3aa: CAWRTSANTGELFF
abundance: few; v_gene: TRBV4-1; j_gene: TRBJ1-2; d_gene: -; CDR3nt: TGCGCCAGCAGCCAAGATTTAGCAGACAACTATGGCTACACCTTC; CDR3aa: CASSQDLADNYGYTF
abundance: few; v_gene: TRBV29-1; j_gene: TRBJ2-3; d_gene: -; CDR3nt: TGCAGCGTTGAAGGGAGGGCCATAAGCACAGATACGCAGTATTTT; CDR3aa: CSVEGRAISTDTQYF
abundance: -; v_gene: TRBV25-1; j_gene: TRBJ1-2; d_gene: TRBD1; CDR3nt: TGTGCCAGCAGCAGGGACAGGTGGGGCTACACCTTC; CDR3aa: CASSRDRWGYTF
abundance: -; v_gene: TRBV14; j_gene: TRBJ2-5; d_gene: -; CDR3nt: TGTGCCAGCAGCCAAATCGGAGAGACCCAGTACTTC; CDR3aa: CASSQIGETQYF
abundance: few; v_gene: TRBV11-2; j_gene: TRBJ2-5; d_gene: -; CDR3nt: TGTGCCAGCAGCCGAGGGCAGGGGGAGACCCAGTACTTC; CDR3aa: CASSRGQGETQYF
abundance: -; v_gene: TRBV4-2; j_gene: TRBJ2-3; d_gene: TRBD2; CDR3nt: TGTGCCAGCAGCCAATCCCGGACTAGCGGGGGGGTTAATACGCAGTATTTT; CDR3aa: CASSQSRTSGGVNTQYF
abundance: few; v_gene: TRBV14; j_gene: TRBJ1-4; d_gene: -; CDR3nt: TGTGCCAGCAGCCGTATGACAGCAACTAATGAAAAACTGTTTTTT; CDR3aa: CASSRMTATNEKLFF
abundance: -; v_gene: TRBV18; j_gene: TRBJ1-1; d_gene: -; CDR3nt: TGTGCCAGCTCACCACTAGCCGGGACATCGAACACTGAAGCTTTCTTT; CDR3aa: CASSPLAGTSNTEAFF
abundance: -; v_gene: TRBV9; j_gene: TRBJ1-2; d_gene: -; CDR3nt: TGTGCCAGCAGTGCCTCTGCGGGGGTTCTATATGGCTACACCTTC; CDR3aa: CASSASAGVLYGYTF
abundance: few; v_gene: TRBV4-1; j_gene: TRBJ2-2; d_gene: -; CDR3nt: TGCGCCAGCAGCCTCGGGACAACCGGGGAGCTGTTTTTT; CDR3aa: CASSLGTTGELFF
abundance: few; v_gene: TRBV7-9; j_gene: TRBJ1-1; d_gene: -; CDR3nt: TGTGCCAGCAGCTTAATGCAGCGGAACACTGAAGCTTTCTTT; CDR3aa: CASSLMQRNTEAFF
abundance: -; v_gene: TRBV5-1; j_gene: TRBJ2-1; d_gene: -; CDR3nt: TGCGCCAGCAGTGTTGAGATGGATGAGCAGTTCTTC; CDR3aa: CASSVEMDEQFF
abundance: -; v_gene: TRBV5-1; j_gene: TRBJ1-1; d_gene: TRBD1; CDR3nt: TGCGCCAGCAGCATCAATCCCGGGACAGGGGGTGGTGAAGCTTTCTTT; CDR3aa: CASSINPGTGGGEAFF
abundance: -; v_gene: TRBV7-2; j_gene: TRBJ2-5; d_gene: -; CDR3nt: TGTGCCAGCAGCTTCGGGGGGCGGGAGACCCAGTACTTC; CDR3aa: CASSFGGRETQYF
abundance: few; v_gene: TRBV27; j_gene: TRBJ2-5; d_gene: TRBD2; CDR3nt: TGTGCCAGCAGTCCGGCGGGGGTGTGGGCCCAGTACTTC; CDR3aa: CASSPAGVWAQYF
abundance: few; v_gene: TRBV6-5; j_gene: TRBJ1-1; d_gene: TRBD1; CDR3nt: TGTGCCAGCAGGGGGGACAGGGTCGAAGCTTTCTTT; CDR3aa: CASRGDRVEAFF
abundance: -; v_gene: TRBV5-4; j_gene: TRBJ2-1; d_gene: -; CDR3nt: TGTGCCAGCAGCTTAGCCGGGATCTCCTACAATGAGCAGTTCTTC; CDR3aa: CASSLAGISYNEQFF
abundance: -; v_gene: TRBV30; j_gene: TRBJ2-5; d_gene: -; CDR3nt: TGTGCCTGGGACGGGGGAGAGACCCAGTACTTC; CDR3aa: CAWDGGETQYF
abundance: -; v_gene: TRBV28; j_gene: TRBJ1-1; d_gene: -; CDR3nt: TGTGCCAGCAGTTTGATCCTGGGGGCGAGGACTGAAGCTTTCTTT; CDR3aa: CASSLILGARTEAFF
abundance: few; v_gene: TRBV7-9; j_gene: TRBJ2-7; d_gene: -; CDR3nt: TGTGCCAGCAGCTTAGCCGGCGGTGCCTCCTACGAGCAGTACTTC; CDR3aa: CASSLAGGASYEQYF
abundance: -; v_gene: TRBV30; j_gene: TRBJ1-1; d_gene: TRBD1; CDR3nt: TGTGCCTGGAGTGCCGACAGGGGGCGAGGGGACACTGAAGCTTTCTTT; CDR3aa: CAWSADRGRGDTEAFF
abundance: few; v_gene: TRBV5-1; j_gene: TRBJ2-3; d_gene: -; CDR3nt: TGCGCCAGCACATATCTAGCCGAACAATCAGATACGCAGTATTTT; CDR3aa: CASTYLAEQSDTQYF
abundance: -; v_gene: TRBV9; j_gene: TRBJ2-5; d_gene: -; CDR3nt: TGTGCCAGCAGCCAATCGAGCCAAGAGACCCAGTACTTC; CDR3aa: CASSQSSQETQYF
abundance: few; v_gene: TRBV4-2; j_gene: TRBJ2-1; d_gene: TRBD2; CDR3nt: TGTGCCAGCAGCCCCACGGGACTAGCGAAGAATGAGCAGTTCTTC; CDR3aa: CASSPTGLAKNEQFF
abundance: few; v_gene: TRBV19; j_gene: TRBJ2-6; d_gene: TRBD1; CDR3nt: TGTGCCAGTAGCAATTACAGGGGGTCTGGGGCCAACGTCCTGACTTTC; CDR3aa: CASSNYRGSGANVLTF
abundance: few; v_gene: TRBV10-3; j_gene: TRBJ2-2; d_gene: -; CDR3nt: TGTGCCATCAGTGAGTCGACAGGAACCGGGGAGCTGTTTTTT; CDR3aa: CAISESTGTGELFF
abundance: -; v_gene: TRBV7-9; j_gene: TRBJ2-3; d_gene: -; CDR3nt: TGTGCCAGCAGCTTAGCTGGGTCAGGAGATACGCAGTATTTT; CDR3aa: CASSLAGSGDTQYF
abundance: -; v_gene: TRBV4-2; j_gene: TRBJ1-5; d_gene: TRBD1; CDR3nt: TGTGCCAGCAGCCAAGATAGTGGGACAGGGGGCAATCAGCCCCAGCATTTT; CDR3aa: CASSQDSGTGGNQPQHF
abundance: -; v_gene: TRBV5-4; j_gene: TRBJ2-3; d_gene: TRBD1; CDR3nt: TGTGCCAGCAGCCAACAGGGGTGGAGCACAGATACGCAGTATTTT; CDR3aa: CASSQQGWSTDTQYF
abundance: -; v_gene: TRBV4-3; j_gene: TRBJ1-6; d_gene: -; CDR3nt: TGCGCCAGCAGCCAACAACACCTCGTTAAGGGGTATAATTCACCCCTCCACTTT; CDR3aa: CASSQQHLVKGYNSPLHF
abundance: -; v_gene: TRBV6-5; j_gene: TRBJ2-7; d_gene: TRBD2; CDR3nt: TGTGCCAGCAGTTACTACGGGACTAGCGGGGGATACGAGCAGTACTTC; CDR3aa: CASSYYGTSGGYEQYF
abundance: -; v_gene: TRBV19; j_gene: TRBJ1-5; d_gene: -; CDR3nt: TGTGCCAGTAGTAAGTCCCGGGAGAACAATCAGCCCCAGCATTTT; CDR3aa: CASSKSRENNQPQHF
abundance: once; v_gene: TRBV19; j_gene: TRBJ2-7; d_gene: TRBD1; CDR3nt: TGTGCCAGTAGTATTGACAGGGGGAGAAGCGAGCAGTACTTC; CDR3aa: CASSIDRGRSEQYF
abundance: few; v_gene: TRBV7-2; j_gene: TRBJ2-7; d_gene: -; CDR3nt: TGTGCCAGCAGCTTAGTAGCAGGGGCCTACGAGCAGTACTTC; CDR3aa: CASSLVAGAYEQYF
abundance: -; v_gene: TRBV4-2; j_gene: TRBJ2-7; d_gene: TRBD1; CDR3nt: TGTGCCAGCAGCCAGTGGGACAGGGCTACCTACGAGCAGTACTTC; CDR3aa: CASSQWDRATYEQYF
abundance: few; v_gene: TRBV4-2; j_gene: TRBJ2-5; d_gene: -; CDR3nt: TGTGCCAGCAGCTTGCGGGAGACCCAGTACTTC; CDR3aa: CASSLRETQYF
abundance: few; v_gene: TRBV30; j_gene: TRBJ2-1; d_gene: TRBD2; CDR3nt: TGTGCCTGGAGTGGACTAGCGGCCCTCAATGAGCAGTTCTTC; CDR3aa: CAWSGLAALNEQFF
abundance: -; v_gene: TRBV19; j_gene: TRBJ2-7; d_gene: TRBD2; CDR3nt: TGTGCCAGTAGTACCGAAGCGGGAGGAGCCCACGAGCAGTACTTC; CDR3aa: CASSTEAGGAHEQYF
abundance: few; v_gene: TRBV9; j_gene: TRBJ2-7; d_gene: -; CDR3nt: TGTGCCAGCAGCAGCTTGCCCACCTACGAGCAGTACTTC; CDR3aa: CASSSLPTYEQYF
abundance: few; v_gene: TRBV10-3; j_gene: TRBJ2-5; d_gene: -; CDR3nt: TGTGCCATCAGTGAGTTAGCACATTTCGGAGAGACCCAGTACTTC; CDR3aa: CAISELAHFGETQYF
abundance: few; v_gene: TRBV6-5; j_gene: TRBJ2-7; d_gene: TRBD1; CDR3nt: TGTGCCAGCAGGTCGATTGGACAGGGTGTCTACGAGCAGTACTTC; CDR3aa: CASRSIGQGVYEQYF
abundance: few; v_gene: TRBV25-1; j_gene: TRBJ2-2; d_gene: -; CDR3nt: TGTGCCAGCAGTGGGCCCGTGTCCGGGGAGCTGTTTTTT; CDR3aa: CASSGPVSGELFF
abundance: few; v_gene: TRBV7-9; j_gene: TRBJ1-2; d_gene: TRBD1; CDR3nt: TGTGCCAGCAGCGAGACAGGGGATGGCTACACCTTC; CDR3aa: CASSETGDGYTF
abundance: -; v_gene: TRBV5-1; j_gene: TRBJ1-2; d_gene: -; CDR3nt: TGCGCCAGCAGCTTTGGCCTTCGGGGTGGCTACACCTTC; CDR3aa: CASSFGLRGGYTF
abundance: few; v_gene: TRBV5-4; j_gene: TRBJ2-2; d_gene: TRBD2; CDR3nt: TGTGCCAGCAGCTTGGATCCGGGGGGGGACGGGGAGCTGTTTTTT; CDR3aa: CASSLDPGGDGELFF
abundance: -; v_gene: TRBV7-6; j_gene: TRBJ1-4; d_gene: -; CDR3nt: TGTGCCAGCAGCCCCCGTCCAGGAGGTGAAAAACTGTTTTTT; CDR3aa: CASSPRPGGEKLFF
abundance: few; v_gene: TRBV15; j_gene: TRBJ1-4; d_gene: -; CDR3nt: TGTGCCACCAGCAGTGCGAGCGGGGCGTACGAAAAACTGTTTTTT; CDR3aa: CATSSASGAYEKLFF
abundance: few; v_gene: TRBV4-3; j_gene: TRBJ2-1; d_gene: TRBD2; CDR3nt: TGCGCCAGCAGCCAAGGAACTAGCGGGGACACATACAATGAGCAGTTCTTC; CDR3aa: CASSQGTSGDTYNEQFF
abundance: few; v_gene: TRBV5-4; j_gene: TRBJ2-6; d_gene: -; CDR3nt: TGTGCCAGCAGTTTCGAACAGGGCGCTGGCTCTGGGGCCAACGTCCTGACTTTC; CDR3aa: CASSFEQGAGSGANVLTF